The next 10 T cell receptor beta chains were all read from a single sample in a study of beta chain features in type 1 diabetes. Study observations and caveats: Shorter TCRB CDR3s, moderately but significantly so, marked every one of the four CD4+ subsets in Type 1 diabetes patients.

These receptors have no identified antigens. What was sequenced were expressed TCRB transcripts, since all of the isolated RNA had been reverse transcribed. Some clones are missing from TCRdb's copy, which holds only in-frame ones; the method was immunoSEQ multiplex PCR. This table has 310,000 or so clones, approximately 15% appearing once. The sample consisted of naive CD4+ T cells from blood. All receptors derive from a man aged 18-30 years with type 1 diabetes.

This clone has a handful of counts. This chain links TRBV29-1 with TRBJ1-2; a weak D match, TRBD1 (6 bases). The V gene's germline CDR1 is SQVTM and CDR2 ANQGSEA. Between the trimmed V and J ends, which lost 7 bases and 2 bases, there was a span of 11 bases. The CDR3 runs 12 residues. DNA of the CDR3: TGCAGCGAGGGGGGGGGAAACTATGGCTACACCTTC. Its translation: CSEGGGNYGYTF.

The chain combines TRBV6-1 with TRBJ2-1, with D perhaps TRBD1 (5 bases). Germline-derived CDR1 and CDR2 are MNHNS and SASEGT. The V gene lost 2 bases and the J gene lost 9 bases, with 17 bases spanning the gap. The CDR3 sequence is 15 residues long. The chain's CDR3 is CASSERQRLVGEQFF. DNA of the CDR3: TGTGCCAGCAGTGAACGACAGAGGCTCGTCGGTGAGCAGTTCTTC.

This clone was observed a handful of times. The gene calls are TRBV5-1 and TRBJ2-2, with 13 bases lining up with TRBD2. The CDR3 has 16 amino acids. From germline, CDR1 is SGHRS and CDR2 YFSETQ. Germline trimming cut 3 bases from V and 4 bases from J; bases unmatched to any gene: 3. CDR3 in amino acids: CASSSGLAGITGELFF. CDR3 sequence (DNA): TGCGCCAGCAGCTCGGGACTAGCGGGAATCACCGGGGAGCTGTTTTTT.

This chain links TRBV4-1 with TRBJ2-1, with no clear D. The CDR3 is 16 amino acids. Deletions cut 0 bases from V and 0 bases from J, with 9 bases between. CDR1 and CDR2 from the germline V gene are MGHRA and YSYEKL. Written as DNA, the CDR3 is TGCGCCAGCAGCCAAGAAAAAGAGCACTCCTACAATGAGCAGTTCTTC. Its protein product is CASSQEKEHSYNEQFF.

This clone has just a few counts. The V and J genes are TRBV6-1 and TRBJ2-7; 7 bases are a match to TRBD1. The CDR3 sequence is 15 residues long. The J segment lost 1 base and the V segment lost 4 bases, leaving 7 bases of the junction unmatched. The V gene's germline CDR1 is MNHNS and CDR2 SASEGT. As DNA, the CDR3 is TGTGCCAGCAGTGCGTCCGGGACAGCGTCCTACGAGCAGTACTTC. It specifies CASSASGTASYEQYF.

V gene TRBV11-2 combines with J gene TRBJ2-3; D is unresolved. Germline V gives CDR1 SGHAT, CDR2 FQNNGV. Deletions cut 1 base from V and 1 base from J, with 15 bases between. The CDR3 extends over 17 amino acids. CDR3 coding DNA: TGTGCCAGCAGCTTAGCCTGGGTTGGAGTTGGCACAGATACGCAGTATTTT. It yields the protein CASSLAWVGVGTDTQYF.

The V call is TRBV30, the J call TRBJ1-4; D is possibly TRBD1 (5 bases). V gave up 5 bases and J gave up 6 bases, with 19 bases separating them. There are 15 residues in the CDR3. CDR1 GTSNPN and CDR2 SVGIG come from the germline V gene (reference sequence). The CDR3, as DNA: TGTGCCTGGGGATGGCCGGGGGGGAGGGATGAAAAACTGTTTTTT. Its translation: CAWGWPGGRDEKLFF. Supplemented by reference TRBV30 and TRBJ1-4, the full variable domain reads SQTIHQWPATLVQPVGSPLSLECTVEGTSNPNLYWYRQAAGRGLQLLFYSVGIGQISSEVPQNLSASRPQDRQFILSSKKLLLSDSGFYLCAWGWPGGRDEKLFFGSGTQLSVL.

The V and J genes are TRBV7-2 and TRBJ2-2; 11 positions match TRBD1. The germline V gene has CDR1 SGHTA and CDR2 FQGNSA. The CDR3 is made up of 18 amino acids. With 4 bases clipped from V and 6 bases from J, the junction kept 13 bases outside the gene matches. CDR3 loop: CASSYRGQGAFRPGELFF. In nucleotides, the CDR3 is TGTGCCAGCAGCTACCGAGGACAGGGGGCGTTTAGGCCCGGGGAGCTGTTTTTT. Variable domain in full (rest from reference TRBV7-2 and TRBJ2-2): GAGVSQSPSNKVTEKGKDVELRCDPISGHTALYWYRQSLGQGLEFLIYFQGNSAPDKSGLPSDRFSAERTGGSVSTLTIQRTQQEDSAVYLCASSYRGQGAFRPGELFFGEGSRLTVL.

The chain carries TRBV27 and TRBJ1-1; no definite D call. The CDR3 runs 15 residues. Trimming stripped 3 bases from V and 3 bases from J, with 14 bases between. Germline V gene data show CDR1 as MNHEY and CDR2 as SMNVEV (reference sequence). CDR3 region: CASSFGVSRDTEAFF. CDR3 DNA sequence: TGTGCCAGCAGTTTCGGGGTTTCGAGGGACACTGAAGCTTTCTTT.

This clone came up a few times. This CDR3 reads CASSPPAGETQYF. The CDR3 region has the DNA TGTGCCAGCTCACCCCCGGCGGGGGAGACCCAGTACTTC. The chain has TRBV18 and TRBJ2-5, with D perhaps matching TRBD2 (6 bases). In germline, CDR1 is KGHSH, CDR2 LQKENI. CDR3 length: 13 residues. V was trimmed by 3 bases and J by 5 bases, leaving 10 bases between them.